A selection of T cell receptor beta chains follows, all from one sample in a study of control samples from healthy donors and cancer patients. Profiling relied on immunoSEQ multiplex PCR, and the TCRdb table lists in-frame clones only, not all of them. The data hold around 150,000 clones, with about nine tenths observed a single time. The sample was blood. Receptors originate from a man aged 30 to 45 in good health. The CDR3 runs from the conserved cysteine through the conserved F or W. Fields, in order: clone size, D gene, J gene, CDR3 length, V gene, CDR3 DNA, CDR3 protein. A D gene is named only where the DNA matches it firmly. Rows may omit the clone size; those that give it use once, few, many or a size class.

. | . | TRBJ1-2 | 15 | TRBV19 | TGTGCCAGTAGTATTGCTGGGGCACCTAACTATGGCTACACCTTC | CASSIAGAPNYGYTF
. | . | TRBJ1-3 | 15 | TRBV7-2 | TGTGCCAGCAGCGGAAGTCAGGGAATTGGAAACACCATATATTTT | CASSGSQGIGNTIYF
. | . | TRBJ1-2 | 13 | TRBV28 | TGTGCCAGCAGCTTTACAGGGATCTATGGCTACACCTTC | CASSFTGIYGYTF
. | TRBD2 | TRBJ2-7 | 14 | TRBV3-1/TRBV3-2 | TGTGCCAGCAGCCGGACTAGCGGGGAGGGGGAGCAGTACTTC | CASSRTSGEGEQYF
. | . | TRBJ1-1 | 13 | TRBV21-1 | TGTGCCAGCAGCAGTGGACCAGGGACTAGGGCTTTCTTT | CASSSGPGTRAFF
. | . | TRBJ1-5 | 16 | TRBV19 | TGTGCCAGTAGTATTCTCAGCGGGGCAGCCAATCAGCCCCAGCATTTT | CASSILSGAANQPQHF
. | TRBD2 | TRBJ2-2 | 18 | TRBV19 | TGTGCCAGTAGTACACAAGGACTAGCCCGCTCGAACACCGGGGAGCTGTTTTTT | CASSTQGLARSNTGELFF
. | . | TRBJ2-6 | 16 | TRBV13 | TGTGCCAGCAGCTTATTCCAGGGGACCGGGGCCAACGTCCTGACTTTC | CASSLFQGTGANVLTF
. | . | TRBJ1-1 | 12 | TRBV4-1 | TGCGCCAGCAGCCAAGATAGGTCTGAAGCTTTCTTT | CASSQDRSEAFF
. | . | TRBJ1-6 | 11 | TRBV6-6 | TGTGCCAGCAGCCCAGGTTCACCCCTCCACTTT | CASSPGSPLHF
many | TRBD2 | TRBJ2-2 | 18 | TRBV7-3 | TGTGCCAGCAGTCTAAGCCTAGCGGGGGCTTCAGGGACCGGGGAGCTGTTTTTT | CASSLSLAGASGTGELFF
. | . | TRBJ2-1 | 16 | TRBV7-3 | TGTGCCAGCAGCCCCCGGGCTAGCGCCCGGGTCAATGAGCAGTTCTTC | CASSPRASARVNEQFF
. | TRBD2 | TRBJ2-1 | 17 | TRBV3-1/TRBV3-2 | TGTGCCAGCAGCCAGGGACTAGCGGGAGGTAAAGATAATGAGCAGTTCTTC | CASSQGLAGGKDNEQFF
. | . | TRBJ2-7 | 13 | TRBV27 | TGTGCCAGCAGTTCAGCCGTTAGCTACGAGCAGTACTTC | CASSSAVSYEQYF
. | . | TRBJ2-5 | 12 | TRBV29-1 | TGCAGCGCGCAGGGGGGGGAAGAGACCCAGTACTTC | CSAQGGEETQYF
. | . | TRBJ2-1 | 15 | TRBV6-5 | TGTGCCAGCAGGCCCACAGGAGGACCCTACAATGAGCAGTTCTTC | CASRPTGGPYNEQFF
. | . | TRBJ2-1 | 13 | TRBV9 | TGTGCCAGCAGCGTAGTTAGTGAGAGTGAGCAGTTCTTC | CASSVVSESEQFF
. | TRBD1 | TRBJ2-5 | 15 | TRBV5-4 | TGTGCCAGCAGCTTGGGACAGGGGCCCCAAGAGACCCAGTACTTC | CASSLGQGPQETQYF
. | . | TRBJ1-2 | 12 | TRBV5-1 | TGCGCCAGCAGCCGGCCAGGGTATGGCTACACCTTC | CASSRPGYGYTF
. | . | TRBJ1-2 | 16 | TRBV19 | TGTGCCAGTAGTATAGCCCCCAGACGGCCGAACTATGGCTACACCTTC | CASSIAPRRPNYGYTF